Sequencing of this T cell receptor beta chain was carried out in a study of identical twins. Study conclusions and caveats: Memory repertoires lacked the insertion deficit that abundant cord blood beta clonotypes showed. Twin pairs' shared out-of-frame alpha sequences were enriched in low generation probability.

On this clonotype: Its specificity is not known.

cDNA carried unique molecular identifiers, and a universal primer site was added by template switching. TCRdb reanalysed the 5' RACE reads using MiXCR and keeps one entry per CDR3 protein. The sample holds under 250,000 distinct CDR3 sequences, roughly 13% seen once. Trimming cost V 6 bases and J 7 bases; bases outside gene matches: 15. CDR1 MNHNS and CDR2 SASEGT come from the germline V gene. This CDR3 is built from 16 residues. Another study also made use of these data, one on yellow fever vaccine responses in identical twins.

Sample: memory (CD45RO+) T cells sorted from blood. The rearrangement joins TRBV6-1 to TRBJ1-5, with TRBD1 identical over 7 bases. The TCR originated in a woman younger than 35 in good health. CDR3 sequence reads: CASRTSGQASGQPQHF. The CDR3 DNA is TGTGCCAGCAGAACTTCAGGACAGGCCTCAGGGCAGCCCCAGCATTTT.